In this sample, the clone carrying this T cell receptor beta chain turned up a few times. Its target is unknown. The entry originates in a study of shared clonotypes between healthy human individuals. Overall study findings and caveats: In the sorted subsets, rarefaction showed sequencing was incomplete despite large depth. The sampled material consisted only of blood, and tissue repertoires are likely to differ. Shared clonotypes: approximately 5% naive CD4, around 3.5% naive CD8, about 2.2% memory CD4, 0.4% memory CD8.

TCRdb's table, derived via immunoSEQ multiplex PCR, lists solely in-frame clones and lacks some. The sample carries fewer than 2.5 million clones, approximately 93% recorded once. This clonotype originated in a young man in good health. Some clones in this sample may be carry-over from other donors' samples. The specimen sequenced was naive CD4+ T cells from PBMCs. Subset noted: CD45RA+ positively selected.

The CDR3 coding sequence is TGTGCCAGCAGAGGACAAACTGGAAACACCATATATTTT. Translating gives CASRGQTGNTIYF. The rearrangement links TRBV27 to TRBJ1-3, with D perhaps TRBD1 (5 bases). The CDR3 totals 13 residues. Germline V gives CDR1 MNHEY, CDR2 SMNVEV (reference sequence). Trimming removed 6 bases from V and 2 bases from J, with 8 bases in between.